These 27 T cell receptor beta chains were sequenced from one sample in a study of breast tumors, draining lymph nodes, adjacent tissues. Each CDR3 protein is one row after TCRdb ran MiXCR on the multiplex PCR reads. The table has roughly 86,000 distinct CDR3 sequences, roughly 19% seen once. The lymph nodes were axillary draining lymph nodes from breast cancer patients. What was sequenced was axillary lymph node tissue. Receptor source: a female donor with breast cancer. Some clones in this sample may be carry-over from other donors' samples.

This clonotype was picked up many times. The chain combines TRBV6-2 or TRBV6-3 with TRBJ1-3; TRBD1 is a possible D gene (5 bases). This CDR3 spans 13 amino acids. Between the trimmed V and J ends, which lost 5 bases and 5 bases, there was a span of 10 bases. CDR1 and CDR2 from the germline V gene are MNHEY and SVGEGT. The CDR3: CASSRAGRNTIYF. DNA of the CDR3: TGTGCCAGCAGTAGAGCGGGACGAAACACCATATATTTT.

This clonotype was seen ten or more times. The gene calls are TRBV20-1 and TRBJ2-1, with 12 bases fitting TRBD2. Germline lookup yields CDR1 DFQATT and CDR2 SNEGSKA (reference sequence). V was clipped by 2 bases and J by 4 bases; unmatched bases: 3. This CDR3 is built from 15 residues. The DNA for the CDR3 is TGCAGTGCTAGACCCGGGACTAGCGGGTACAATGAGCAGTTCTTC. Translation: CSARPGTSGYNEQFF.

As concerns this clonotype: A much bigger clone sits one base away, suggesting this may be a read error. This chain connects TRBV20-1 to TRBJ1-4, with 7 positions matching TRBD1. This CDR3 comprises 15 residues. V lost 6 bases to trimming and J lost 4 bases; unmatched junction nucleotides: 11. Germline lookup yields CDR1 DFQATT and CDR2 SNEGSKA (reference sequence). CDR3 sequence reads: CSAGNLGQSNEKLFF. CDR3 bases: TGCAGTGCCGGGAATCTGGGACAGAGTAATGAAAAACTGTTTTTT.

There are many counts of this clonotype. The J gene is TRBJ2-7, the V gene TRBV4-2, with 10 bases that match TRBD2. This CDR3 is built from 16 residues. V was clipped by 1 base and J by 5 bases; unmatched bases: 8. Germline CDR1 LGHNA, CDR2 YNFKEQ. Here the CDR3 DNA reads TGTGCCAGCAGCCAAGGATCTAGCGGGAGTCTCGACGAGCAGTACTTC. Amino acid sequence: CASSQGSSGSLDEQYF.

This clonotype was counted many times. The genes are TRBV19 and TRBJ1-4; 10 nucleotides line up with TRBD1. Germline CDR1 LNHDA, CDR2 SQIVND (reference sequence). The CDR3 has 16 amino acids. With V trimmed by 3 bases and J by 5 bases, 6 bases remained unmatched. This chain's CDR3 is CASSIVRTGGNEKLFF. The CDR3 nucleotides are TGTGCCAGTAGTATTGTTCGGACAGGGGGGAATGAAAAACTGTTTTTT.

This clonotype came up many times. The chain recombines TRBV5-1 with TRBJ1-2, with TRBD1 matching 7 bases. The CDR3 runs 14 residues. Per germline, CDR1 SGHRS and CDR2 YFSETQ. Trimming took 4 bases from V and 3 from J; bases not matched to a gene: 6. CDR3 bases: TGCGCCAGCAGCACCAGGGGGAAGGACTATGGCTACACCTTC. Translated: CASSTRGKDYGYTF.

The CDR3 DNA is TGTGCCAGCAGCAATCGTTTGAACACTGAAGCTTTCTTT. This codes for CASSNRLNTEAFF. The chain couples TRBV11-2 to TRBJ1-1; D ambiguous. V lost 5 bases, J lost 0 bases, and 7 bases lay in between. From germline, CDR1 is SGHAT and CDR2 FQNNGV. The CDR3 has 13 residues.

In its sample, this clonotype was seen many times. This chain links TRBV7-2 with TRBJ2-3, with 7 bases aligning to TRBD2. Germline trimming cut 3 bases from V and 6 bases from J; bases unmatched to any gene: 9. Germline-derived CDR1 and CDR2 are SGHTA and FQGNSA. The length of the CDR3 is 15 residues. The CDR3 protein is CASSLGGSGFDTQYF. In nucleotides, the CDR3 is TGTGCCAGCAGCTTGGGCGGGAGCGGGTTCGATACGCAGTATTTT. The full variable domain, in which reference TRBV7-2 and TRBJ2-3 provide the parts outside the CDR3, is GAGVSQSPSNKVTEKGKDVELRCDPISGHTALYWYRQSLGQGLEFLIYFQGNSAPDKSGLPSDRFSAERTGGSVSTLTIQRTQQEDSAVYLCASSLGGSGFDTQYFGPGTRLTVL.

This CDR3 reads CASSLLAGGPVEEQFF. In DNA form, the CDR3 reads TGTGCCAGCAGTCTACTAGCGGGAGGGCCCGTAGAAGAGCAGTTCTTC. This rearrangement joins TRBV7-8 to TRBJ2-1; the match to TRBD2 covers 13 bases. There are 16 residues in the CDR3. Germline assignment: CDR1 SGHVS and CDR2 FQNEAQ. Germline trimming cut 6 bases from V and 10 bases from J; bases unmatched to any gene: 12.

At least ten counts were recorded for this clonotype. This sequence joins TRBV4-3 and TRBJ2-1; maybe TRBD2 (5 bases). The CDR3 runs to 16 residues. Per germline, CDR1 LGHNA and CDR2 YSLEER. Trimming removed 0 bases from V and 0 bases from J, with 9 bases in between. Here the CDR3 DNA reads TGCGCCAGCAGCCAAGATTTTGCGGGCTCCTACAATGAGCAGTTCTTC. Encoded protein: CASSQDFAGSYNEQFF.

This clonotype was observed many times. J is TRBJ2-7 and V is TRBV7-3, with 10 bases matching TRBD1. The V gene's germline CDR1 is SGHTA and CDR2 FQGTGA. This CDR3 is 16 amino acids long. J lost 2 bases, V lost 3 bases, and 7 bases had no gene match. The CDR3 spells CASSFLRDRGPYEQYF. As DNA, the CDR3 is TGTGCCAGCAGCTTCCTCCGGGACAGGGGTCCCTACGAGCAGTACTTC.

This clonotype came up many times. This chain connects TRBV4-3 to TRBJ2-7; no clear D. With 0 bases removed from V and 6 bases from J, the gap between germline ends came to 12 bases. Germline CDR1 and CDR2: LGHNA and YSLEER. The CDR3 loop spans 14 amino acids. The CDR3 spells CASSQDKGLGEQYF. Written as DNA, the CDR3 is TGCGCCAGCAGCCAAGATAAGGGTTTAGGCGAGCAGTACTTC.

The sample holds many counts of this clonotype. CDR3 DNA sequence: TGTGCCATCAGTGACTCGGGGAGGCGAGGGGATCAGCCCCAGCATTTT. Its translation is CAISDSGRRGDQPQHF. The rearrangement uses TRBV10-3 and TRBJ1-5, with D perhaps TRBD1 (5 bases). V dropped 3 bases and J dropped 5 bases, with 17 bases sitting between them. Germline V gene lookup returns CDR1 ENHRY and CDR2 SYGVKD. This CDR3 has 16 amino acids.

This clonotype was seen at least ten times. The chain employs TRBV5-1 and TRBJ1-3; D gene uncertain. Trimming stripped 4 bases from V and 2 bases from J, with 16 bases between. The CDR3 is 16 residues long. The V gene's germline CDR1 is SGHRS and CDR2 YFSETQ. This chain's CDR3 is CASSRSMAGTGNTIYF. CDR3 sequence (DNA): TGCGCCAGCAGCCGATCTATGGCGGGCACTGGAAACACCATATATTTT.

This clonotype was recorded many times. The chain combines TRBV7-8 with TRBJ2-2, with TRBD1 identical over 8 bases. J gave up 4 bases and V 6 bases, and 4 bases lay outside the gene matches. The CDR3 loop spans 14 amino acids. In germline, CDR1 is SGHVS, CDR2 FQNEAQ. This CDR3 is CASRTGVATGELFF. CDR3 in DNA: TGTGCCAGCAGGACAGGGGTTGCCACCGGGGAGCTGTTTTTT.

Many counts were recorded for this clonotype. J is TRBJ1-2 and V is TRBV9; 7 nucleotides line up with TRBD1. Germline trimming cut 0 bases from V and 4 bases from J; bases unmatched to any gene: 6. This CDR3 comprises 15 residues. Germline V CDR1 and CDR2: SGDLS, YYNGEE. The CDR3 spells CASSVGGGGVYGYTF. The CDR3 DNA follows: TGTGCCAGCAGCGTAGGGGGAGGGGGCGTCTATGGCTACACCTTC. Using reference TRBV9 and TRBJ1-2 for the parts outside the CDR3, the full variable domain is DSGVTQTPKHLITATGQRVTLRCSPRSGDLSVYWYQQSLDQGLQFLIQYYNGEERAKGNILERFSAQQFPDLHSELNLSSLELGDSALYFCASSVGGGGVYGYTFGSGTRLTVV.

This clonotype showed up many times. The gene calls are TRBV11-3 and TRBJ2-5, with 10 nucleotides matching TRBD2. V dropped 5 bases and J dropped 4; count of bases not matched to a gene: 10. The germline V gene encodes CDR1 SGHNT and CDR2 YENEEA. CDR3 length equals 16 residues. CDR3 sequence (DNA): TGTGCCAGCAGCCCTTGGCTAGCGGGAGAGGTAGAGACCCAGTACTTC. Encoded protein: CASSPWLAGEVETQYF.

This clonotype was observed many times. The chain couples TRBV19 to TRBJ2-5; TRBD1 might be the D (6 bases). CDR1 is LNHDA, CDR2 SQIVND, per germline (reference sequence). Trimming took 7 bases from V and 8 from J, leaving 20 bases between them. The CDR3 is 14 amino acids. The DNA for the CDR3 is TGTGCCAGTACCCGAGATATGTCTGGGGGCACCCAGTACTTC. Its translation is CASTRDMSGGTQYF. The full variable domain, completed using reference TRBV19 and TRBJ2-5, is DGGITQSPKYLFRKEGQNVTLSCEQNLNHDAMYWYRQDPGQGLRLIYYSQIVNDFQKGDIAEGYSVSREKKESFPLTVTSAQKNPTAFYLCASTRDMSGGTQYFGPGTRLLVL.

Remarks on this clonotype: One junction end disagrees with the germline gene, perhaps due to a read error. This chain links TRBV7-9 with TRBJ2-7; D uncertain. Germline-derived CDR1 and CDR2 are SEHNR and FQNEAQ (reference sequence). CDR3 length: 13 residues. This CDR3 is CASSLELSCEQYF. CDR3 nucleotides: TGTGCCAGCAGCTTAGAACTATCCTGCGAGCAGTACTTC. The variable domain in full, with the rest retrieved from reference TRBV7-9 and TRBJ2-7, is DTGVSQNPRHKITKRGQNVTFRCDPISEHNRLYWYRQTLGQGPEFLTYFQNEAQLEKSRLLSDRFSAERPKGSFSTLEIQRTEQGDSAMYLCASSLELSCEQYFGPGTRLTVT.

This clonotype appeared many times. The chain is built from TRBV9 and TRBJ2-7, with 11 bases aligning to TRBD2. Germline V lookup: CDR1 SGDLS, CDR2 YYNGEE. The CDR3 runs to 16 residues. V was pared by 4 bases and J by 0 bases, with 6 bases of the junction left unmatched. The CDR3 sequence: CASSQGLAENSYEQYF. The CDR3 DNA reads TGTGCCAGCAGCCAGGGACTAGCGGAGAACTCCTACGAGCAGTACTTC.

Points on this clonotype: Likely a read error: the CDR3 ends without its conserved phenylalanine or tryptophan. The DNA is left out, because the CDR3 cannot be placed on it with certainty; the CDR3 is given as TCRdb lists it. V and J are TRBV5-1 and TRBJ2-7; the DNA was not compared with TRBD1, the D call given in the table. 14 amino acids form the CDR3, both terminal residues included. Per germline, CDR1 SGHRS and CDR2 YFSETQ. The CDR3 here is CASSSTTRKDRVCS.

This clonotype was observed a handful of times. Since a much larger clone is just one base distant, this may be a read error. The V and J genes are TRBV19 and TRBJ2-2; TRBD1 matches at 8 bases. Looked up from germline, CDR1 is LNHDA and CDR2 is SQIVND (reference sequence). After removal of 4 bases from V and 4 bases from J, the junction contained 2 bases not matched to a gene. This CDR3 is built from 14 residues. CDR3 DNA sequence: TGTGCCAGTAGTACTGGACAGGGCACCGGGGAGCTGTTTTTT. Amino acid sequence: CASSTGQGTGELFF.

This clonotype was picked up many times. The chain carries TRBV20-1 and TRBJ2-7, with TRBD1 identical over 7 bases. V gave up 6 bases and J gave up 6 bases; unmatched junction bases: 8. The CDR3 consists of 12 residues. CDR1 DFQATT and CDR2 SNEGSKA come from the germline V gene (reference sequence). CDR3: CSASDRESEQYF. The CDR3 region has the DNA TGCAGTGCCTCCGACAGGGAGTCCGAGCAGTACTTC.

This clonotype was seen ten or more times. Written as DNA, the CDR3 is TGTGCCAGCAGTTACTTAGCGGGACGGACCTACAATGAGCAGTTCTTC. This gives the protein CASSYLAGRTYNEQFF. This chain uses TRBV6-2 or TRBV6-3 with TRBJ2-1; 8 bases map to TRBD2. This CDR3 region has 16 residues. J lost 2 bases, V lost 1 base, and 4 bases had no gene match. Germline CDR1 and CDR2: MNHEY and SVGEGT.

Concerning this clonotype itself: This may be a read error: a much more frequent sequence differs by one nucleotide. CDR3 sequence reads: CASGYCPGTVNEKLFF. The CDR3 nucleotides are TGTGCCAGCGGTTACTGCCCCGGGACGGTTAATGAAAAACTGTTTTTT. The chain combines TRBV6-7 with TRBJ1-4; maybe TRBD1 (5 bases). TRBV6-7 is known as an ORF, though its function is uncertain. This CDR3 region has 16 residues.

V is TRBV28 and J is TRBJ1-4, with a tentative D call TRBD1 (6 bases). The CDR3 is made up of 16 amino acids. V was pared by 2 bases and J by 3 bases, with 13 bases between. Per germline, CDR1 MDHEN and CDR2 SYDVKM. The CDR3 region has the DNA TGTGCCAGCAGTTTAAAAGGAAGGGGGGCTAATGAAAAACTGTTTTTT. Translating it yields CASSLKGRGANEKLFF. Full variable domain (remainder filled in from reference TRBV28 and TRBJ1-4): DVKVTQSSRYLVKRTGEKVFLECVQDMDHENMFWYRQDPGLGLRLIYFSYDVKMKEKGDIPEGYSVSREKKERFSLILESASTNQTSMYLCASSLKGRGANEKLFFGSGTQLSVL.

The sample holds many counts of this clonotype. CDR3 nucleotides: TGCGCCAGCAGCTTGATTCGACTAGCGGGAGGGTCAGATACGCAGTATTTT. Encoded protein: CASSLIRLAGGSDTQYF. J is TRBJ2-3 and V is TRBV5-1; TRBD2 aligns across 14 bases. CDR1 SGHRS and CDR2 YFSETQ come from the germline V gene. V lost 1 base to trimming and J lost 4 bases; unmatched junction nucleotides: 5. The CDR3 runs 17 residues.